These 18 T cell receptor beta chains came from one sample sequenced in a study of blood T cell repertoires in COVID-19. The repertoire was sequenced with immunoSEQ multiplex PCR; TCRdb's copy has only in-frame clones and lacks some. This sample carries over 200,000 clones, nearly 90% of them seen once, and the ten largest clones take roughly 12%. The sequencing sample was made of peripheral blood. Every receptor here comes from a woman under 30 who had recovered from COVID-19.

The genes are TRBV7-8 and TRBJ2-2, with 7 nucleotides matching TRBD2. V was clipped by 5 bases and J by 4 bases; unmatched bases: 10. The CDR3 contains 16 residues. Germline assignment: CDR1 SGHVS and CDR2 FQNEAQ. This CDR3 is CASSPRPGLSTGELFF. The CDR3 DNA follows: TGTGCCAGCAGCCCAAGGCCGGGACTATCCACCGGGGAGCTGTTTTTT. Variable domain in full (rest from reference TRBV7-8 and TRBJ2-2): GAGVSQSPRYKVAKRGQDVALRCDPISGHVSLFWYQQALGQGPEFLTYFQNEAQLDKSGLPSDRFFAERPEGSVSTLKIQRTQQEDSAVYLCASSPRPGLSTGELFFGEGSRLTVL.

This chain connects TRBV29-1 to TRBJ2-3; 9 bases align to TRBD2. Losses at the gene ends were 5 bases for V and 5 bases for J; bases not matched to a gene: 5. CDR1 and CDR2 (germline): SQVTM, ANQGSEA. The CDR3 has 13 residues. CDR3 sequence (DNA): TGCAGCGTTCTAGGGACTAGCTTAGATACGCAGTATTTT. Translating gives CSVLGTSLDTQYF.

V gene TRBV4-3 combines with J gene TRBJ2-3; 9 bases are a match to TRBD2. Germline CDR1 reads LGHNA; CDR2 reads YSLEER. There are 15 residues in the CDR3. V was clipped by 1 base and J by 4 bases; unmatched bases: 3. CDR3 in amino acids: CASSQASGTADTQYF. CDR3 sequence (DNA): TGCGCCAGCAGCCAAGCTAGCGGGACGGCAGATACGCAGTATTTT.

This clone was detected once. The chain uses TRBV11-3 and TRBJ2-1, with a weak D call TRBD1 (5 bases). The CDR3 has 15 residues. The V end lost 1 base, the J end lost 5 bases, and 12 bases lay between the germline ends. Germline V CDR1 and CDR2: SGHNT, YENEEA. In nucleotides, the CDR3 is TGTGCCAGCAGCTTAGCTGGTTCAGGGAACAATGAGCAGTTCTTC. Its protein is CASSLAGSGNNEQFF.

The V and J genes are TRBV12-3 or TRBV12-4 and TRBJ2-7; TRBD1 is a possible D gene (5 bases). Trimming left V 1 base short and J 5 bases short, with 9 bases between. The CDR3 is 13 amino acids. The CDR3 is CASSLGQRDEQYF. The CDR3 nucleotides read TGTGCCAGCAGTTTAGGACAGAGAGACGAGCAGTACTTC.

V usage is TRBV27 and J usage is TRBJ2-1; maybe TRBD2 (6 bases). Trimming removed 3 bases from V and 3 bases from J, with 9 bases in between. Germline V gene lookup returns CDR1 MNHEY and CDR2 SMNVEV (reference sequence). This CDR3 is 14 amino acids long. The CDR3 loop reads CASSFRRDYNEQFF. Written as DNA, the CDR3 is TGTGCCAGCAGTTTCCGGCGGGACTACAATGAGCAGTTCTTC.

V gene TRBV6-5 combines with J gene TRBJ2-5; no definite D call. V gave up 7 bases and J gave up 7 bases, with 10 bases separating them. The V gene's germline CDR1 is MNHEY and CDR2 SVGAGI. CDR3 size: 11 residues. The CDR3 bases are TGTGCCAGCATGGATCGCGGGACCCAGTACTTC. Translating it yields CASMDRGTQYF.

The table lists this clone with a count of one. The chain carries TRBV11-2 and TRBJ2-7; 8 nucleotides line up with TRBD2. Germline V gene data show CDR1 as SGHAT and CDR2 as FQNNGV. The CDR3 loop spans 15 amino acids. Trimming took 3 bases from V and 0 from J; bases not matched to a gene: 4. CDR3 bases: TGTGCCAGCAGCTTCATAGCGGGGACCTCCTACGAGCAGTACTTC. This encodes CASSFIAGTSYEQYF.

The CDR3 bases are TGTGCCAGCAGTTCGAACCGGGGTCCGATCTTTTTGCTCGGAACCTTC. Its protein product is CASSSNRGPIFLLGTF. This sequence joins TRBV6-6 and TRBJ1-2; no firm D call. This CDR3 contains 16 residues. V gave up 4 bases and J gave up 14 bases, with 29 bases separating them. Germline V CDR1 and CDR2: MNHNY, SVGAGI (reference sequence).

The genes are TRBV5-1 and TRBJ2-5; a possible D gene is TRBD2 (5 bases). The CDR3 is 13 residues long. Trimming removed 0 bases at V and 4 bases at J, with 7 bases between. The germline CDR1 and CDR2 sequences are SGHRS and YFSETQ. CDR3 coding DNA: TGCGCCAGCAGCTTGGGAGGGCCAGAGACCCAGTACTTC. It is translated as CASSLGGPETQYF.

The chain recombines TRBV19 with TRBJ2-3, with TRBD2 identical over 8 bases. Trimming took 3 bases from V and 2 from J; bases not matched to a gene: 4. This CDR3 is built from 15 residues. CDR1 LNHDA and CDR2 SQIVND come from the germline V gene (reference sequence). CDR3 nucleotide sequence: TGTGCCAGTAGTATCGTAGCGGGGACCACAGATACGCAGTATTTT. This encodes CASSIVAGTTDTQYF.

The V and J genes are TRBV7-9 and TRBJ1-2; D not certain. Deletions cut 1 base from V and 8 bases from J, with 14 bases between. Germline V CDR1 and CDR2: SEHNR, FQNEAQ (reference sequence). CDR3 size: 14 residues. CDR3 amino acids: CASSLEELTRGYTF. CDR3 in DNA: TGTGCCAGCAGCTTAGAGGAGCTCACGAGGGGCTACACCTTC.

V usage is TRBV10-3 and J usage is TRBJ1-2, with D uncertain. This CDR3 comprises 14 residues. The germline CDR1 and CDR2 sequences are ENHRY and SYGVKD. Between the trimmed V and J ends, which lost 0 bases and 9 bases, there was a span of 14 bases. DNA of the CDR3: TGTGCCATCAGTGAGTCGAACCTGCCCGAGAGCTACACCTTC. Translating it yields CAISESNLPESYTF.

The chain has TRBV10-3 and TRBJ2-3, with a weak D call TRBD2 (6 bases). Germline V gene lookup returns CDR1 ENHRY and CDR2 SYGVKD. V lost 3 bases, J lost 5 bases, and 15 bases lay in between. The CDR3 is 15 residues long. CDR3 protein: CAISDDGEDEDTQYF. Here the CDR3 DNA reads TGTGCCATCAGTGATGACGGGGAGGATGAAGATACGCAGTATTTT.

The rearrangement links TRBV11-2 to TRBJ1-2, with a possible D match to TRBD1 (5 bases). V shed 2 bases and J shed 4 bases, with 8 bases lying between them. CDR1 is SGHAT and CDR2 is FQNNGV in the germline V gene. The CDR3 has 13 residues. The CDR3 nucleotides are TGTGCCAGCAGCTTAATGGACACCTATGGCTACACCTTC. Translating gives CASSLMDTYGYTF.

The rearrangement uses TRBV4-1 and TRBJ2-5; D might be TRBD1 (7 bases). With 3 bases removed from V and 2 bases from J, the gap between germline ends came to 22 bases. Germline V gene lookup returns CDR1 MGHRA and CDR2 YSYEKL. The CDR3 is 18 residues long. CDR3 sequence: CASSHPRGGGGPQETQYF. The CDR3 DNA is TGCGCCAGCAGCCACCCCCGGGGAGGAGGGGGCCCTCAAGAGACCCAGTACTTC.

The chain has TRBV29-1 and TRBJ2-1; maybe TRBD2 (6 bases). CDR1 and CDR2 (germline): SQVTM, ANQGSEA. The CDR3 has 12 amino acids. The V end lost 3 bases, the J end lost 5 bases, and 8 bases lay between the germline ends. The CDR3 protein is CSVEPGDNEQFF. For the CDR3, the DNA is TGCAGCGTTGAGCCGGGGGACAATGAGCAGTTCTTC.

V gene TRBV3-1 (or the pseudogene TRBV3-2) combines with J gene TRBJ1-2, with no clear D. The CDR3 covers 13 residues. Germline-derived CDR1 and CDR2 are LGHDT and YNNKEL (reference sequence). V lost 4 bases and J lost 9, with 15 bases in between. CDR3 region: CASSLKPQPRYTF. The CDR3 nucleotides are TGTGCCAGCAGCCTGAAGCCCCAACCCCGCTACACCTTC.